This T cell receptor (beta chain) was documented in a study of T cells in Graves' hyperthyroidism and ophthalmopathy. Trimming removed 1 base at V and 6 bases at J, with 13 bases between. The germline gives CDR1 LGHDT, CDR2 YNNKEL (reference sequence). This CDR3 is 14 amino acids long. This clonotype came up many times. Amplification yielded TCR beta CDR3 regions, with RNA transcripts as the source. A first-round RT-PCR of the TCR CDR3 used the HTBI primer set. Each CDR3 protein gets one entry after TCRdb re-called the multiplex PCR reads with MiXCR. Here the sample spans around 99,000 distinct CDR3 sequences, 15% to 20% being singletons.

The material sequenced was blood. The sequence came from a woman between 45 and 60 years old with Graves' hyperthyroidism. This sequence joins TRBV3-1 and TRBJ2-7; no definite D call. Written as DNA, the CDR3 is TGTGCCAGCAGCCAAGGGGGTTATACGAGCGAGCAGTACTTC. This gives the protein CASSQGGYTSEQYF.